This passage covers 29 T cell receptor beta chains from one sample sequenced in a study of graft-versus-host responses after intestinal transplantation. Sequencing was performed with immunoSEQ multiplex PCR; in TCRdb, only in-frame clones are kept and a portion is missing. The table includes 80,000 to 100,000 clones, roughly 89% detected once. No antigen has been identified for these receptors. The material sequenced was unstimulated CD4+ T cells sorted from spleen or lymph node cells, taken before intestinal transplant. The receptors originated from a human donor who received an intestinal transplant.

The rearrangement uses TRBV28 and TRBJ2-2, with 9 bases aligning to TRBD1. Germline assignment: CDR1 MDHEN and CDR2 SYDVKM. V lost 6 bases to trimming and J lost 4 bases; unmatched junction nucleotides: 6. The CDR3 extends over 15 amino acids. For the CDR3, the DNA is TGTGCCAGCAGCAAACAGGGGGCCCGCACCGGGGAGCTGTTTTTT. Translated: CASSKQGARTGELFF.

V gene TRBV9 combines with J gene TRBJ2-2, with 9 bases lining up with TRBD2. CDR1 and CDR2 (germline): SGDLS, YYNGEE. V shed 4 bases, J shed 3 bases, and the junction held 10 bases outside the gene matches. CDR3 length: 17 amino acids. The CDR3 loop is CASSYGLATRDTGELFF. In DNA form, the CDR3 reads TGTGCCAGCAGCTATGGACTAGCGACCAGAGACACCGGGGAGCTGTTTTTT.

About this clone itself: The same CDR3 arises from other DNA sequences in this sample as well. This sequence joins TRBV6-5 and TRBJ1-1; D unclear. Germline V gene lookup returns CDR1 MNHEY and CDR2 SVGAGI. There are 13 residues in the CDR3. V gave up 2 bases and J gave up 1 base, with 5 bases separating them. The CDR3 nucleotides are TGTGCCAGCAGTTACGGCCGGAACACTGAAGCTTTCTTT. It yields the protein CASSYGRNTEAFF.

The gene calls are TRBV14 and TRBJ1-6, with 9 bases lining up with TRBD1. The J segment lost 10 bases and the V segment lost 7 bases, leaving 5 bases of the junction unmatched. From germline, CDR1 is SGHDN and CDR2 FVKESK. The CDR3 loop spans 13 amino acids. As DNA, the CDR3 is TGTGCCAGCAACCGGGACAGGGTCTCACCCCTCCACTTT. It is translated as CASNRDRVSPLHF.

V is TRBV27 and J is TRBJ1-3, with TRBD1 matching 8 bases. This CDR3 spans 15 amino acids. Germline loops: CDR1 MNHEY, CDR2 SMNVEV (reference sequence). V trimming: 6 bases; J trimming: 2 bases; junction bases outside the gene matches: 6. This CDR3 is CASSPDRGTGNTIYF. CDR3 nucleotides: TGTGCCAGCAGCCCTGACAGGGGAACTGGAAACACCATATATTTT.

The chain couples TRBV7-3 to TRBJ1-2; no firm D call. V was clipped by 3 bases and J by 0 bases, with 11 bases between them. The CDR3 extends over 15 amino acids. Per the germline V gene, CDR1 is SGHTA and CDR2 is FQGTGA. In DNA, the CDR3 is TGTGCCAGCAGCTTTGGAGGAGGTACTAACTATGGCTACACCTTC. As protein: CASSFGGGTNYGYTF.

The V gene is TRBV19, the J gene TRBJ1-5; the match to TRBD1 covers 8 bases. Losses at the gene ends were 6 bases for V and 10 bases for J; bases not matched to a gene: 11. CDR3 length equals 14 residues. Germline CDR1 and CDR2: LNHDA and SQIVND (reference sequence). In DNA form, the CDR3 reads TGTGCCAGTAGCTGCGACAGGGGATCTTGCCCCCAGCATTTT. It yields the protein CASSCDRGSCPQHF.

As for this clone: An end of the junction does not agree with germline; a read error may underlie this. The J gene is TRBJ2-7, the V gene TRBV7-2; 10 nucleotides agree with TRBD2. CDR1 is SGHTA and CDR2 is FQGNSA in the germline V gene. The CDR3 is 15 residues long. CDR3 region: CASSVAGGPTYEQYF. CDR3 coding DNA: TGTGCCAGCAGCGTAGCGGGAGGCCCAACCTACGAGCAGTACTTC.

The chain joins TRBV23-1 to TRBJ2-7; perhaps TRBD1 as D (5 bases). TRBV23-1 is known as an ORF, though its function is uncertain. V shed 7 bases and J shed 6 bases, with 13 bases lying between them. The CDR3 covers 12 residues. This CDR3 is CASKGWQREQYF. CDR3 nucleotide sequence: TGCGCCAGCAAGGGGTGGCAACGCGAGCAGTACTTC.

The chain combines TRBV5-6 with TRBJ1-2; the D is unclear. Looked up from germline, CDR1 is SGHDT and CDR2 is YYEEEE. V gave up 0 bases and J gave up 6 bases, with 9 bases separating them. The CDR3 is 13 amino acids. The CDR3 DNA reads TGTGCCAGCAGCTTGGTTGCGGTAGATGGCTACACCTTC. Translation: CASSLVAVDGYTF.

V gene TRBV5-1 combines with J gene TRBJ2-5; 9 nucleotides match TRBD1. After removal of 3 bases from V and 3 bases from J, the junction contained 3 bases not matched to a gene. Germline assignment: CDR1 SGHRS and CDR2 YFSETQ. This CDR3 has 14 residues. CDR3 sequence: CASSSRTGEETQYF. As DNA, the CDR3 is TGCGCCAGCAGCTCCCGGACAGGGGAAGAGACCCAGTACTTC.

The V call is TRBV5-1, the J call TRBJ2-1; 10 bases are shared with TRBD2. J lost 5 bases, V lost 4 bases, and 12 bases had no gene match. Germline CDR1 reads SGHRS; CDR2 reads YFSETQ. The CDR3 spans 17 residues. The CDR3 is CASSPPSGRGGHNEQFF. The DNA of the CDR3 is TGCGCCAGCAGCCCGCCTAGCGGGAGAGGTGGACACAATGAGCAGTTCTTC. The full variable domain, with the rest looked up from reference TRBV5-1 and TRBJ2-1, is KAGVTQTPRYLIKTRGQQVTLSCSPISGHRSVSWYQQTPGQGLQFLFEYFSETQRNKGNFPGRFSGRQFSNSRSEMNVSTLELGDSALYLCASSPPSGRGGHNEQFFGPGTRLTVL.

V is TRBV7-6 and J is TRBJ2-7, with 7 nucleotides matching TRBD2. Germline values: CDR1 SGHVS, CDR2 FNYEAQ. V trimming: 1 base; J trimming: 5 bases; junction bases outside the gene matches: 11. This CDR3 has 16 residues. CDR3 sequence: CASSLEAGGRAHEQYF. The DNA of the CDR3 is TGTGCCAGCAGCTTAGAGGCTGGAGGGAGGGCCCACGAGCAGTACTTC.

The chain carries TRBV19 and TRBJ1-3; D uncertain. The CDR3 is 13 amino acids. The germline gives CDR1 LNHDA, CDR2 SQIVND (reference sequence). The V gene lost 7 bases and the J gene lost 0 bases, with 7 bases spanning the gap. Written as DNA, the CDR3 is TGTGCCAGTATGGGCGTCTCTGGAAACACCATATATTTT. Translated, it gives CASMGVSGNTIYF.

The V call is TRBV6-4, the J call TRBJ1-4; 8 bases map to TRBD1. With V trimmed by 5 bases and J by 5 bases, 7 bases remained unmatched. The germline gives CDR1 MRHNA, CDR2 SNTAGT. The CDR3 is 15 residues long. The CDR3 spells CASSFSGGRNEKLFF. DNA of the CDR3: TGTGCCAGCAGTTTTTCAGGGGGCAGGAATGAAAAACTGTTTTTT.

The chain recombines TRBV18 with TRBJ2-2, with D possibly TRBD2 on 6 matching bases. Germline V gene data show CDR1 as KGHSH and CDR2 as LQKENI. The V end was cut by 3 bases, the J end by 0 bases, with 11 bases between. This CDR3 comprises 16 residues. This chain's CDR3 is CASSPMEGTNTGELFF. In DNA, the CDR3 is TGTGCCAGCTCACCGATGGAGGGGACGAACACCGGGGAGCTGTTTTTT.

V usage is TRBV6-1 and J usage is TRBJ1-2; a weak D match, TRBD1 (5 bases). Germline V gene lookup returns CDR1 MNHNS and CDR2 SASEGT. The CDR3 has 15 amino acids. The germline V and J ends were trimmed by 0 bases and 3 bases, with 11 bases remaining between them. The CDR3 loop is CASSEALGLYYGYTF. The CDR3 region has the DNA TGTGCCAGCAGTGAAGCTTTGGGACTGTACTATGGCTACACCTTC.

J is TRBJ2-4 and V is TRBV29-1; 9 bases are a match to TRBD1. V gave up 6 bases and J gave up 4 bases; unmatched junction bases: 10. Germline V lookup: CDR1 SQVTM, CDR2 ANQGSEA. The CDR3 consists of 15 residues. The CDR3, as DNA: TGCAGCGTGGCCGGACAGGGGATTCCTAAAAACATTCAGTACTTC. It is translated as CSVAGQGIPKNIQYF.

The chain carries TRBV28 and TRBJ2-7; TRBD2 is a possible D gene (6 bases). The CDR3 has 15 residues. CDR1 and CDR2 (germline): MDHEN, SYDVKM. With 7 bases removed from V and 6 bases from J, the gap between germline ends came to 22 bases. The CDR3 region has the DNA TGTGCCAGCACTCCCGGGAGTAAAGGGGTGCGCGAGCAGTACTTC. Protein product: CASTPGSKGVREQYF.

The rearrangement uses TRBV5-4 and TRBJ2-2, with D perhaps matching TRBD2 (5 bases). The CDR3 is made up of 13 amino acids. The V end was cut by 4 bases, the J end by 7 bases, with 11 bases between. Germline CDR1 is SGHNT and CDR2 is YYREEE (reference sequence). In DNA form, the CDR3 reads TGTGCCAGCAGCGCGACACTAGTCGGGGAGCTGTTTTTT. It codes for CASSATLVGELFF.

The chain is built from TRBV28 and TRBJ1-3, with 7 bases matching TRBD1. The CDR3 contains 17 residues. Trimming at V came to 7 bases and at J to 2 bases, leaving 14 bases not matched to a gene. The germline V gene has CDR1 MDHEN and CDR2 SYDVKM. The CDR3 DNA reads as TGTGCCAGCAATCAACAGGGGAGAGGGATCCCTGGAAACACCATATATTTT. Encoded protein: CASNQQGRGIPGNTIYF.

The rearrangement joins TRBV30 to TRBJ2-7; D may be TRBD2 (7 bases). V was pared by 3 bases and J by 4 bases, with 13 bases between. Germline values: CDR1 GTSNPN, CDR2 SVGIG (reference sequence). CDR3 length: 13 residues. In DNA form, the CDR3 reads TGTGCCTGGAGCGCACAGGGAGGGTACGAGCAGTACTTC. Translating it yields CAWSAQGGYEQYF.

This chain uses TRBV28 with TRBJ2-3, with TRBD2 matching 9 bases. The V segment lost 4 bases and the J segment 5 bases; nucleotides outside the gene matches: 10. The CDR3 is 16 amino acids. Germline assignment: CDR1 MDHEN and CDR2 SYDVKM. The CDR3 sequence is CASSSLAGVGKDTQYF. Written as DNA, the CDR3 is TGTGCCAGCAGTTCATTAGCGGGGGTCGGGAAAGATACGCAGTATTTT.

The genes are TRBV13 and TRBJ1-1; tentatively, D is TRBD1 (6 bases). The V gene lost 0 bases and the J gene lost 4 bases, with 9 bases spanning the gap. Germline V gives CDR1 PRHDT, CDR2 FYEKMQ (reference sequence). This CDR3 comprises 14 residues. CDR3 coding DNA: TGTGCCAGCAGCTTAGGCCACAGGGCCACTGAAGCTTTCTTT. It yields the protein CASSLGHRATEAFF. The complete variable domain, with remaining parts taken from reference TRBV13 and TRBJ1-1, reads AAGVIQSPRHLIKEKRETATLKCYPIPRHDTVYWYQQGPGQDPQFLISFYEKMQSDKGSIPDRFSAQQFSDYHSELNMSSLELGDSALYFCASSLGHRATEAFFGQGTRLTVV.

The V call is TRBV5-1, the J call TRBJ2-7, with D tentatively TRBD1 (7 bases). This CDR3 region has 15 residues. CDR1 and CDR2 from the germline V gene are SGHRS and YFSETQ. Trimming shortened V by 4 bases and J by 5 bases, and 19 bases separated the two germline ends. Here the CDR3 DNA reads TGCGCCAGCAGCCCCGAACCACAGGGGACTGACGAGCAGTACTTC. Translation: CASSPEPQGTDEQYF.

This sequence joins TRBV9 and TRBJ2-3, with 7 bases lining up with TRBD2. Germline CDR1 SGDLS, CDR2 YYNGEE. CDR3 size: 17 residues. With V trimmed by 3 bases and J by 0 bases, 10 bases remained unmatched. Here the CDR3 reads CASSELTGGTSTDTQYF. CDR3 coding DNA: TGTGCCAGCAGCGAGCTAACCGGGGGGACTAGCACAGATACGCAGTATTTT.

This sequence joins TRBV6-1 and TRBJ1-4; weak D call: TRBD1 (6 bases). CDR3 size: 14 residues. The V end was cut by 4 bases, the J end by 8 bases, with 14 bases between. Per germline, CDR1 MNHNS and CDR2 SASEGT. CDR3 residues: CASSGTTGKEKLFF. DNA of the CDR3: TGTGCCAGCAGTGGAACTACAGGGAAGGAAAAACTGTTTTTT.

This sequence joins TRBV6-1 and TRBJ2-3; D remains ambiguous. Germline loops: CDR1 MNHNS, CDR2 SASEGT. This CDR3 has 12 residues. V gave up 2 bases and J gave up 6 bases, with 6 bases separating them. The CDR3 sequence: CASSETRDTQYF. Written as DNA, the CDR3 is TGTGCCAGCAGTGAAACCAGGGATACGCAGTATTTT.

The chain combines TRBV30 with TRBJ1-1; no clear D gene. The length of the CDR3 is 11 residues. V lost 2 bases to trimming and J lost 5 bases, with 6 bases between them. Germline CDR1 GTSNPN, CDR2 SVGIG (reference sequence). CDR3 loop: CAWSPGTEAFF. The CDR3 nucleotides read TGTGCCTGGAGTCCGGGGACTGAAGCTTTCTTT. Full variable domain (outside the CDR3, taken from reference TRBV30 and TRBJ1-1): SQTIHQWPATLVQPVGSPLSLECTVEGTSNPNLYWYRQAAGRGLQLLFYSVGIGQISSEVPQNLSASRPQDRQFILSSKKLLLSDSGFYLCAWSPGTEAFFGQGTRLTVV.